The 20 T cell receptor beta chains in this list originate from one sample, sequenced in a study of OX40 agonist ivuxolimab in advanced cancers. Data came from immunoSEQ multiplex PCR; TCRdb stores just in-frame clones and leaves some out. The top ten clones hold 1% to 1.5% of a sample with around 110,000 clones, under 95% of them seen once. This specimen consisted of CD4+ or CD8+ T cells sorted from blood, obtained in a trial of the OX40 agonist ivuxolimab. The receptor source for this set is an adult with an advanced solid tumor such as melanoma, head and neck, liver or kidney cancer.

This clone was observed a single time. The chain links TRBV6-5 to TRBJ2-3, with TRBD2 matching over 8 bases. V lost 6 bases and J lost 5; bases outside the gene matches: 10. The V gene's germline CDR1 is MNHEY and CDR2 SVGAGI. The CDR3 totals 15 residues. The DNA of the CDR3 is TGTGCCAGCAGAGCTCCGGGACTAGGGGTAGATACGCAGTATTTT. Translation gives CASRAPGLGVDTQYF.

The chain recombines TRBV28 with TRBJ1-1; TRBD1 matches at 11 bases. After removal of 7 bases from V and 5 bases from J, the junction contained 15 bases not matched to a gene. Germline CDR1 is MDHEN and CDR2 is SYDVKM. The CDR3 runs 17 residues. The CDR3 region has the DNA TGTGCCAGCACCCCAGGGGATAACCGGGACAGGGGGACTGAAGCTTTCTTT. It is translated as CASTPGDNRDRGTEAFF.

The chain joins TRBV7-9 to TRBJ1-2, with TRBD1 as a possible D gene (5 bases). Germline V gives CDR1 SEHNR, CDR2 FQNEAQ (reference sequence). V was shortened by 4 bases and J by 4 bases, with 16 bases between the two germline ends. The CDR3 runs to 15 residues. The CDR3 DNA reads as TGTGCCAGCAGCTCCAACCCGGACAAACTCTATGGCTACACCTTC. Translation: CASSSNPDKLYGYTF.

This clone was seen once. V is TRBV6-5 and J is TRBJ2-2; 8 bases are a match to TRBD2. Germline-derived CDR1 and CDR2 are MNHEY and SVGAGI. The CDR3 covers 15 residues. The V gene end was trimmed by 2 bases and the J gene end by 2 bases; junction bases not matched to a gene: 1. The CDR3 DNA follows: TGTGCCAGCAGTTACACTAGCGGAAACACCGGGGAGCTGTTTTTT. Its translation is CASSYTSGNTGELFF.

The chain links TRBV27 to TRBJ2-2; 8 nucleotides align to TRBD1. V lost 5 bases, J lost 6 bases, and 5 bases stayed unmatched. Germline CDR1 MNHEY, CDR2 SMNVEV (reference sequence). This CDR3 contains 14 residues. The CDR3 DNA reads as TGTGCCAGCAGTCCGACGGACAGGGCCGGGGAGCTGTTTTTT. Protein sequence: CASSPTDRAGELFF.

Here the CDR3 DNA reads TGTGCCAGCAACCCAGGGGGCGGTCAGCCCCAGCATTTT. Its translation: CASNPGGGQPQHF. This chain joins TRBV2 and TRBJ1-5, with TRBD1 matching 8 bases. Germline loops: CDR1 SNHLY, CDR2 FYNNEI. The length of the CDR3 is 13 residues. V gave up 7 bases and J gave up 6 bases; unmatched junction bases: 5.

This clone turned up a few times. The rearrangement uses TRBV6-5 and TRBJ1-5, with TRBD1 matching over 7 bases. Looked up from germline, CDR1 is MNHEY and CDR2 is SVGAGI. J was trimmed by 5 bases and V by 8 bases; bases with no gene match: 9. The CDR3 is made up of 14 amino acids. CDR3 region: CASRGQVGDQPQHF. CDR3 nucleotides: TGTGCCAGCCGAGGACAGGTAGGGGATCAGCCCCAGCATTTT.

The chain employs TRBV7-2 and TRBJ2-5; D gene unclear. The DNA end favors TRBJ2-7, so the J call may be wrong. This CDR3 has 13 amino acids. Germline V CDR1 and CDR2: SGHTA, FQGNSA. CDR3 protein: CASSTLGIYEQYF. The CDR3 bases are TGTGCCAGCAGCACCCTGGGGATTTACGAGCAGTACTTC.

This chain connects TRBV6-5 to TRBJ1-2; D uncertain. The CDR3 consists of 14 residues. Germline loops: CDR1 MNHEY, CDR2 SVGAGI. V was pared by 2 bases and J by 3 bases, with 10 bases between. The CDR3 reads CASSYRQADYGYTF. CDR3 sequence (DNA): TGTGCCAGCAGTTACCGCCAGGCCGACTATGGCTACACCTTC.

The V and J genes are TRBV29-1 and TRBJ2-7; D gene ambiguous. Germline CDR1 is SQVTM and CDR2 is ANQGSEA. V lost 5 bases and J lost 6, with 17 bases in between. The CDR3 is 13 residues long. Here the CDR3 DNA reads TGCAGCGTTAAGCCGGCCGACTGGGGCGAGCAGTACTTC. Its translation: CSVKPADWGEQYF.

V is TRBV28 and J is TRBJ1-2; 10 bases fit TRBD1. CDR3 size: 16 residues. The V and J ends lost 5 bases and 7 bases, in that order; junction bases with no gene match: 13. The germline CDR1 and CDR2 sequences are MDHEN and SYDVKM. CDR3 in amino acids: CASSRPGTGVAGGYTF. The DNA of the CDR3 is TGTGCCAGCAGTCGTCCCGGGACAGGGGTGGCTGGTGGCTACACCTTC.

The CDR3 region has the DNA TGCGCCAGCATACAAGTGGTGGGAGGCAAGGCCGGGGAGCTGTTTTTT. Translating gives CASIQVVGGKAGELFF. V and J are TRBV4-1 and TRBJ2-2; D is perhaps TRBD2 (6 bases). Per germline, CDR1 MGHRA and CDR2 YSYEKL. The CDR3 is made up of 16 amino acids. The V gene lost 7 bases and the J gene lost 6 bases, with 21 bases spanning the gap.

This clone was detected a few times. The J gene is TRBJ2-2, the V gene TRBV9; 11 bases map to TRBD1. J was trimmed by 7 bases and V by 0 bases; bases with no gene match: 5. There are 16 residues in the CDR3. The V gene's germline CDR1 is SGDLS and CDR2 YYNGEE. CDR3 loop: CASSVVGTGGIGELFF. The CDR3 nucleotides are TGTGCCAGCAGCGTAGTGGGGACAGGGGGTATCGGGGAGCTGTTTTTT.

This rearrangement joins TRBV2 to TRBJ2-7, with 7 bases aligning to TRBD1. This CDR3 has 15 amino acids. The ends lost 1 base at V and 13 bases at J; junction bases unmatched: 16. CDR1 and CDR2 (germline): SNHLY, FYNNEI. The CDR3 here is CASSEGKNTGTVPYF. The CDR3 DNA reads TGTGCCAGCAGTGAAGGGAAAAACACCGGGACAGTCCCATACTTC. The full variable domain, its missing parts supplied by reference TRBV2 and TRBJ2-7, is EPEVTQTPSHQVTQMGQEVILRCVPISNHLYFYWYRQILGQKVEFLVSFYNNEISEKSEIFDDQFSVERPDGSNFTLKIRSTKLEDSAMYFCASSEGKNTGTVPYFGPGTRLTVT.

This sequence joins TRBV7-3 and TRBJ2-1; D might be TRBD1 (6 bases). The CDR3 runs 13 residues. Germline CDR1 and CDR2: SGHTA and FQGTGA. Trimming shortened V by 3 bases and J by 11 bases, and 14 bases separated the two germline ends. The CDR3 nucleotides are TGTGCCAGCAGCTTTTCAGGACAGAAAAAGCAGTTCTTC. It specifies CASSFSGQKKQFF. The full variable domain, its missing parts supplied by reference TRBV7-3 and TRBJ2-1, is GAGVSQTPSNKVTEKGKYVELRCDPISGHTALYWYRQSLGQGPEFLIYFQGTGAADDSGLPNDRFFAVRPEGSVSTLKIQRTERGDSAVYLCASSFSGQKKQFFGPGTRLTVL.

The chain combines TRBV28 with TRBJ1-4, with TRBD1 as a possible D gene (5 bases). This CDR3 region has 14 residues. The germline CDR1 and CDR2 sequences are MDHEN and SYDVKM. V was trimmed by 5 bases and J by 6 bases, leaving 13 bases between them. The CDR3 nucleotides are TGTGCCAGCAGTCTCGTTTGGGGGGATGAAAAACTGTTTTTT. It encodes CASSLVWGDEKLFF.

The chain links TRBV28 to TRBJ2-1; 13 nucleotides match TRBD2. Looked up from germline, CDR1 is MDHEN and CDR2 is SYDVKM. V was clipped by 5 bases and J by 8 bases; unmatched bases: 9. The CDR3 is made up of 16 amino acids. The DNA for the CDR3 is TGTGCCAGCAGTACCTCCGGGACTAGCGGGGTCTATGAGCAGTTCTTC. This gives the protein CASSTSGTSGVYEQFF.

The V call is TRBV28, the J call TRBJ1-5; D is ambiguous. Germline CDR1 reads MDHEN; CDR2 reads SYDVKM. The CDR3 extends over 14 amino acids. The V end was cut by 8 bases, the J end by 4 bases, with 15 bases between. CDR3: CASFPNLFNQPQHF. The CDR3 coding sequence is TGTGCCAGCTTCCCCAATCTCTTTAATCAGCCCCAGCATTTT.

The chain joins TRBV28 to TRBJ1-1, with no clear D. There are 14 residues in the CDR3. Germline CDR1 and CDR2: MDHEN and SYDVKM. The V end lost 6 bases, the J end lost 7 bases, and 18 bases lay between the germline ends. The CDR3 protein is CASSPTSYPSEAFF. Here the CDR3 DNA reads TGTGCCAGCAGCCCAACGTCCTACCCCAGTGAAGCTTTCTTT.

V gene TRBV6-1 combines with J gene TRBJ2-7, with D tentatively TRBD1 (6 bases). The CDR3 consists of 17 residues. From germline, CDR1 is MNHNS and CDR2 SASEGT. Between the trimmed V and J ends, which lost 2 bases and 2 bases, there was a span of 19 bases. As DNA, the CDR3 is TGTGCCAGCAGTGAACGAGGGGGATTCTCTATCGCCTACGAGCAGTACTTC. It specifies CASSERGGFSIAYEQYF.